One sample yielded the 2 T cell receptor beta chains listed below, sequenced in a study of cytomegalovirus exposure and HLA in healthy donors. A multiplex PCR was run with 60 Vbeta primers and 13 Jbeta primers. The assay was immunoSEQ multiplex PCR, and TCRdb's table has in-frame clones only and misses some. Altogether roughly 160,000 clones are present, about 75% being singletons, with the ten largest covering 7.7%. Material: PBMCs. These receptors all come from a woman aged 40 to 50 in good health and CMV-seropositive.

The chain uses TRBV9 and TRBJ2-5; 9 nucleotides match TRBD2. The ends lost 5 bases at V and 3 bases at J; junction bases unmatched: 11. Germline CDR1 SGDLS, CDR2 YYNGEE. The CDR3 contains 16 residues. CDR3 bases: TGTGCCAGCAGAGACAATACCATAGCGGGAGAAGAGACCCAGTACTTC. It translates to CASRDNTIAGEETQYF.

This clone occurred once. V gene TRBV5-4 combines with J gene TRBJ2-1; 9 bases match TRBD1. This CDR3 is 14 amino acids long. Germline V gene lookup returns CDR1 SGHNT and CDR2 YYREEE (reference sequence). V was clipped by 0 bases and J by 9 bases; unmatched bases: 4. DNA of the CDR3: TGTGCCAGCAGCTTGGTGGGACAGGGTACTGAGCAGTTCTTC. Encoded protein: CASSLVGQGTEQFF.